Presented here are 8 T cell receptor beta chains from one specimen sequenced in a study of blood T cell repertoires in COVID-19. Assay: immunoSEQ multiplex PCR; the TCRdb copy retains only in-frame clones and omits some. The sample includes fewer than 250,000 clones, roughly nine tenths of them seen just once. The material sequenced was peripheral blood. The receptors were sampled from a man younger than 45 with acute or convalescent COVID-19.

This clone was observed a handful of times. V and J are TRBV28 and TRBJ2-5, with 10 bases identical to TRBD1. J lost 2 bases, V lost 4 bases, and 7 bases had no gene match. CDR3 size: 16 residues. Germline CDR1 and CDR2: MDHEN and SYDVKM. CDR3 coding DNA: TGTGCCAGCAGTTCAAGGACAGGGGGTCGTCAAGAGACCCAGTACTTC. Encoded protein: CASSSRTGGRQETQYF. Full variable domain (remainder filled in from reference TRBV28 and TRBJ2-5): DVKVTQSSRYLVKRTGEKVFLECVQDMDHENMFWYRQDPGLGLRLIYFSYDVKMKEKGDIPEGYSVSREKKERFSLILESASTNQTSMYLCASSSRTGGRQETQYFGPGTRLLVL.

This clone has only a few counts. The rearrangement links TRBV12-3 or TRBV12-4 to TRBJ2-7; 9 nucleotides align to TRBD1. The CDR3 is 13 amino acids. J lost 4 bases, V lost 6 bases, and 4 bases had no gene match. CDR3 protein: CASRGTGTYEQYF. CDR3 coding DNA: TGTGCCAGCAGGGGGACAGGGACGTACGAGCAGTACTTC.

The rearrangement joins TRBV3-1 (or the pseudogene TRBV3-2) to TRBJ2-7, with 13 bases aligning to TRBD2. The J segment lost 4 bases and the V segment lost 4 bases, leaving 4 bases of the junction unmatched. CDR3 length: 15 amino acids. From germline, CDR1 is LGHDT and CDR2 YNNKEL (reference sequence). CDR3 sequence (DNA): TGTGCCAGCAGCCCACCGGGACTAGCGGGGTACGAGCAGTACTTC. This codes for CASSPPGLAGYEQYF.

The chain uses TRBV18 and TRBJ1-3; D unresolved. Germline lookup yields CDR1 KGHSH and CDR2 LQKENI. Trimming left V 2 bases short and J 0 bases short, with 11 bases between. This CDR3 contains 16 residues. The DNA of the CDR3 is TGTGCCAGCTCACCAGGCAGATCAAGCTCTGGAAACACCATATATTTT. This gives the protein CASSPGRSSSGNTIYF.

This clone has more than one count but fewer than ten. CDR3 loop: CASSKVDTYSNQPQHF. The CDR3, as DNA: TGTGCCAGCAGCAAGGTAGACACCTATAGCAATCAGCCCCAGCATTTT. The V call is TRBV21-1, the J call TRBJ1-5; the D call TRBD1 from the table was never checked on the DNA. TRBV21-1 is flagged as a pseudogene. This CDR3 contains 16 residues.

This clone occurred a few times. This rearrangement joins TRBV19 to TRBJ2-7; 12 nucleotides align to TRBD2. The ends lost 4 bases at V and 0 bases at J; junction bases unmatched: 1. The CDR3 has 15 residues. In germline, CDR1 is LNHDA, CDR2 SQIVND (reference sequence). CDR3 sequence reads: CASSKLAGGSYEQYF. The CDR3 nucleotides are TGTGCCAGTAGTAAACTAGCGGGGGGCTCCTACGAGCAGTACTTC.

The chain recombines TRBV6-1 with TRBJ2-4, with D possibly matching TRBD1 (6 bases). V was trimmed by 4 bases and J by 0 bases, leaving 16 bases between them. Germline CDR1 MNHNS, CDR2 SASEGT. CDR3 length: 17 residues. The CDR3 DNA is TGTGCCAGCAGTGGAACAGGGATTCGGGTAGCCAAAAACATTCAGTACTTC. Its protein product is CASSGTGIRVAKNIQYF.

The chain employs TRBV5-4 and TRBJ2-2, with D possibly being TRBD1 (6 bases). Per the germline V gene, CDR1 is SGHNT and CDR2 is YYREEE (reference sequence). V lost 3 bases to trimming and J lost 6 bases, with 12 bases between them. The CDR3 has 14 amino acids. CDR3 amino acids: CASSWGLPAGELFF. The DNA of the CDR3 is TGTGCCAGCAGCTGGGGGCTCCCCGCCGGGGAGCTGTTTTTT.